This paragraph covers one TCR beta chain sequence. This CDR3 has 16 residues. The V gene's germline CDR1 is SGHNT and CDR2 YYREEE (reference sequence). V was clipped by 4 bases and J by 6 bases; unmatched bases: 10. In replicate PCRs of sorted subsets, 150 to 200 ng DNA, approximately 30,000 T cell genomes, was used. The assay was immunoSEQ multiplex PCR, and TCRdb's table has in-frame clones only and misses some. The profile shows roughly 2.2 million clones, approximately 93% of them singletons. This entry comes from a study of shared clonotypes between healthy human individuals. The sequence was obtained from a man between 18 and 29 years old in good health. Some clones in this sample may be carry-over from other donors' samples. V gene TRBV5-4 combines with J gene TRBJ2-7, with TRBD2 matching 13 bases. Sequenced: naive CD4+ T cells from PBMCs. Sample subset: CD45RA+ positively selected. The CDR3 sequence: CASSAWTSGRQGEQYF. The CDR3 coding sequence is TGTGCCAGCAGCGCCTGGACTAGCGGGAGACAAGGCGAGCAGTACTTC.